This paragraph covers one TCR beta chain sequence. This sample is drawn from a study of blood T cell repertoires in COVID-19. Study overall: Samples of COVID-19 (acute and convalescent) were obtained from the United States, Italy and Spain. T cells, B-cell-depleted T cells, or PBMCs supplied cDNA or gDNA.

Original methodology: Reference gene primer amplification gave nucleated cell count estimates. Profiling relied on immunoSEQ multiplex PCR, and the TCRdb table lists in-frame clones only, not all of them. V and J calls and clone size are those listed in that table; D and trimming were worked out from the DNA. The sample lists about 120,000 clones, about 88% seen once, with over 1% in the top ten. This CDR3 contains 14 residues. Trimming left V 5 bases short and J 8 bases short, with 16 bases between. Germline V lookup: CDR1 SQVTM, CDR2 ANQGSEA. The sequence came from a woman of 80 years or more with acute or convalescent COVID-19. The source material was peripheral blood. The V gene is TRBV29-1, the J gene TRBJ1-6; TRBD1 is a possible D gene (5 bases). CDR3 sequence: CSVRMGRIDSPLHF. CDR3 in DNA: TGCAGCGTTCGTATGGGGCGAATAGATTCACCCCTCCACTTT.